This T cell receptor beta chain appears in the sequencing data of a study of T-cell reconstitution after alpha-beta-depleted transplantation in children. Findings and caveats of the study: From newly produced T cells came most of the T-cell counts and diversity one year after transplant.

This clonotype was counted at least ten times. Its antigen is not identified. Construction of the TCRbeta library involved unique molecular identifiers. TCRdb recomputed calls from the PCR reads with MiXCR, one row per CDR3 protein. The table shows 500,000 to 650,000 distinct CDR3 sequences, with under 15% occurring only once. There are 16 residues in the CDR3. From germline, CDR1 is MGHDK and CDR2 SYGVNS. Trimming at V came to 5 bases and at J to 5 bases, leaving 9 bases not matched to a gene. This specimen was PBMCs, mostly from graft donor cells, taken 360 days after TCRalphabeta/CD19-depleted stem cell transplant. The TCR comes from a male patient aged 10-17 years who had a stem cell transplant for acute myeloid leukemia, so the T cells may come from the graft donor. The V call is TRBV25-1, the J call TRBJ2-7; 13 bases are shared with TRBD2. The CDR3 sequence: CASSNRLAGGFDEQYF. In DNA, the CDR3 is TGTGCCAGCAGTAACCGACTAGCGGGAGGTTTCGACGAGCAGTACTTC.